The clone carrying this T cell receptor beta chain occurred many times. In TCRdb, the 5' RACE reads were re-called with MiXCR into one record per CDR3 protein. The table has approximately 58,000 distinct CDR3 sequences, approximately 14% seen once. This sample was included in a study of T cells of healthy individuals. The source is a human donor in good health.

The CDR3 loop reads CASSLPGQGIRELFF. Written as DNA, the CDR3 is TGTGCCAGCAGCTTGCCGGGACAGGGGATCCGGGAGCTGTTTTTT. The V gene is TRBV7-9, the J gene TRBJ2-2; 10 bases are shared with TRBD1. The CDR3 spans 15 residues. Germline V CDR1 and CDR2: SEHNR, FQNEAQ (reference sequence). V lost 3 bases and J lost 9; bases outside the gene matches: 7.